This T cell receptor beta chain was identified during a study of OX40 agonist ivuxolimab in advanced cancers. Background on the study: Of mixed ages from about 20 to 90 and averaging approximately 60 years, the group was 65% to 85% male. Findings and caveats of the study: At 0.1 to 3.0 mg/kg, clonal expansion of CD4+ and CD8+ blood T cells had occurred by week 6.

Points on this clone: Its matching antigen is unknown.

The CDR3 has 16 amino acids. The V and J ends lost 5 bases and 1 base respectively, with 18 bases between them. CDR1 SGHVS and CDR2 FNYEAQ come from the germline V gene. Libraries were prepared by immunoSEQ multiplex PCR; TCRdb keeps only in-frame clonotypes and omits some of them. The profile covers about 6,300 clones, with around two thirds appearing a single time and just under 60% taken by the ten largest. The TCR was taken from an adult with an advanced solid tumor such as melanoma, head and neck, liver or kidney cancer. The chain combines TRBV7-6 with TRBJ2-7; a weak D match, TRBD2 (6 bases). The material sequenced was CD4+ or CD8+ T cells sorted from blood, taken in a trial of the OX40 agonist ivuxolimab. The CDR3 reads CASSLMAAGNSYEQYF. As DNA, the CDR3 is TGTGCCAGCAGCCTCATGGCGGCGGGGAATTCCTACGAGCAGTACTTC.